This TCR beta chain was documented in a study of blood T cells in healthy people across ages. Findings and limits, study-wide: Nothing was known about donor CMV status, and this possibly confounded expanded clonotype changes. Relative to aged donors, long-lived donors carried more naive CD4+ cells and displayed higher diversity.

In its sample, this clonotype was seen a few times. Its target is unknown. Possible read error: a much larger clone is one base away. A second roughly 7 to 12 cycle PCR used barcoded and J-beta primers. TCRdb re-analysed the 5' RACE reads in MiXCR, keeping a single row per CDR3 protein. There are about 670,000 distinct CDR3 sequences in the sample; 40% to 65% occur only once, and about 14% lies in the top ten. Germline V CDR1 and CDR2: SQVTM, ANQGSEA. This CDR3 spans 13 amino acids. Trimming removed 6 bases from V and 7 bases from J, with 19 bases in between. This receptor was identified in a woman over 75 in good health. This chain uses TRBV29-1 with TRBJ2-7; a weak D match, TRBD1 (5 bases). Sequenced sample: blood. DNA for the CDR3: TGCAGCGTGGGGCAGGCGGCGAACAATGAGCAGTACTTC. This gives the protein CSVGQAANNEQYF.